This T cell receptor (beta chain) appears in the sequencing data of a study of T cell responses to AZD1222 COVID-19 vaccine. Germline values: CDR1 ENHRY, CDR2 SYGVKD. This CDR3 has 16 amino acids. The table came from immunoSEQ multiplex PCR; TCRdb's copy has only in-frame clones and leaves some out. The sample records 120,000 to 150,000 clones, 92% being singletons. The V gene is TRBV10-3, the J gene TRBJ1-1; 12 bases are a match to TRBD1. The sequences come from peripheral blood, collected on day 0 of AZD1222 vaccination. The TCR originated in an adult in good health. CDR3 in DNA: TGTGCATCGCAAGGGGGGACAGGGGGCTTGAACACTGAAGCTTTCTTT. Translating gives CASQGGTGGLNTEAFF.